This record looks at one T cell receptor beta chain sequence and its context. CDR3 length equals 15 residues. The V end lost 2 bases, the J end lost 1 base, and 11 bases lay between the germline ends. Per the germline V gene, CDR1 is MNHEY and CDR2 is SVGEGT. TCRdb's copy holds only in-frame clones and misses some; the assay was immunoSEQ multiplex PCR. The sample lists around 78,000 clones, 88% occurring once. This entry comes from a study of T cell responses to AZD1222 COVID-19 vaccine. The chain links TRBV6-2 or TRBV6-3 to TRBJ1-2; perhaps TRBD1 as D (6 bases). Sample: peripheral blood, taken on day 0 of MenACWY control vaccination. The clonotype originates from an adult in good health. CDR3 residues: CASSYLGTFNYGYTF. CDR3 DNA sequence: TGTGCCAGCAGTTACCTCGGGACATTTAACTATGGCTACACCTTC.